This T cell receptor beta chain was documented in a study of CD8 T cells in Susac syndrome. Trimming removed 1 base at V and 1 base at J, with 10 bases between. Looked up from germline, CDR1 is MGHDK and CDR2 is SYGVNS. The CDR3 contains 15 residues. The multiple sclerosis controls, all treatment-naive patients, had relapsing-remitting disease that was stable or active. Random hexamers served to reverse transcribe roughly 0.5 to 1 ug RNA. The method of amplification for TCR beta CDR3 was immunoSEQ multiplex PCR, covering 54 Vbeta and 13 Jbeta. One entry per CDR3 protein results from TCRdb running MiXCR on the immunoSEQ multiplex PCR reads. This sample has around 120,000 distinct CDR3 sequences, with roughly 93% found just once.

The chain combines TRBV25-1 with TRBJ1-1; D gene ambiguous. This sequence was found in a human donor with multiple sclerosis. The sample taken for sequencing was CD4+ T cells from PBMCs. CDR3: CASSELSRSNTEAFF. For the CDR3, the DNA is TGTGCCAGCAGTGAATTGTCCAGATCGAACACTGAAGCTTTCTTT.